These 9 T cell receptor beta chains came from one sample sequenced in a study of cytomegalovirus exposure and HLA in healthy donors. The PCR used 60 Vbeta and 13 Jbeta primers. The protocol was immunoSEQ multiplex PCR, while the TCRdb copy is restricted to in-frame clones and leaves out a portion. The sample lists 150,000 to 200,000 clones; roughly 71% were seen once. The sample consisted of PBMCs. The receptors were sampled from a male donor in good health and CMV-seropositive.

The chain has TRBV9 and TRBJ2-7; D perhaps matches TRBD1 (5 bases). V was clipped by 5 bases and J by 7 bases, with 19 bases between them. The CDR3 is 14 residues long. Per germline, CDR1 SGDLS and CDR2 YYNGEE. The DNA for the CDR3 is TGTGCCAGCAGTAATGGGCCAGGGCCAGAGGAGCAGTACTTC. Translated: CASSNGPGPEEQYF. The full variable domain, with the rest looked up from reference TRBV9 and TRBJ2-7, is DSGVTQTPKHLITATGQRVTLRCSPRSGDLSVYWYQQSLDQGLQFLIQYYNGEERAKGNILERFSAQQFPDLHSELNLSSLELGDSALYFCASSNGPGPEEQYFGPGTRLTVT.

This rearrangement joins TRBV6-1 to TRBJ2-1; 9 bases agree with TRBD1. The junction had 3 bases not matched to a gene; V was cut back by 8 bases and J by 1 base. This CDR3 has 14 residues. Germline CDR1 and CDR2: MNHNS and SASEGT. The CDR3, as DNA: TGTGCCAGCGGGGGACAGGGTTCCTACAATGAGCAGTTCTTC. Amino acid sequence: CASGGQGSYNEQFF.

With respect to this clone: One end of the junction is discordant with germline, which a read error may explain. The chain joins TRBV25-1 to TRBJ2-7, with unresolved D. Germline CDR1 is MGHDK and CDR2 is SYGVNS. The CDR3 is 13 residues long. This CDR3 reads CASCDPLNYEQYF. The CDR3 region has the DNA TGTGCCAGCTGTGACCCCCTTAATTACGAGCAGTACTTC.

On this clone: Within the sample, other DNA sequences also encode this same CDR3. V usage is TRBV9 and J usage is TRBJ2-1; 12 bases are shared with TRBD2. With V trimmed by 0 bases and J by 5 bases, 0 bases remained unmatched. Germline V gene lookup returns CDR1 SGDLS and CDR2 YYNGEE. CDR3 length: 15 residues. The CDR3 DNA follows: TGTGCCAGCAGCGTAGCTAGCGGGGGGGACAATGAGCAGTTCTTC. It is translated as CASSVASGGDNEQFF.

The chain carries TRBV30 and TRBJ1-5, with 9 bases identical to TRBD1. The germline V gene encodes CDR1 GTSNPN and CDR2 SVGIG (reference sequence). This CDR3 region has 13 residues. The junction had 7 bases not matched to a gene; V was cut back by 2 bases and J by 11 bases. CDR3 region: CAWSPGTGNAQHF. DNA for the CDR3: TGTGCCTGGAGTCCCGGGACAGGGAATGCCCAGCATTTT.

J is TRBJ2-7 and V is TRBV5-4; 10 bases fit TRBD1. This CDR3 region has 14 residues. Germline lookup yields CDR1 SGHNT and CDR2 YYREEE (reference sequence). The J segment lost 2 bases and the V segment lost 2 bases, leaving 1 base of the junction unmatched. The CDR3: CASSFGTGAYEQYF. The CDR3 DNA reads TGTGCCAGCAGCTTTGGGACAGGGGCCTACGAGCAGTACTTC. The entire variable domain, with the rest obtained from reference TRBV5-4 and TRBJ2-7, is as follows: ETGVTQSPTHLIKTRGQQVTLRCSSQSGHNTVSWYQQALGQGPQFIFQYYREEENGRGNFPPRFSGLQFPNYSSELNVNALELDDSALYLCASSFGTGAYEQYFGPGTRLTVT.

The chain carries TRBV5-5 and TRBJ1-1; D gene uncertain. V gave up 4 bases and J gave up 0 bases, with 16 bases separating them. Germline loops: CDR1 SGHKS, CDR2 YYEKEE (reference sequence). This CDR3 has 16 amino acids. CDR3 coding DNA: TGTGCCAGCAGCCCCCGGTGGGGAGCCGTGAACACTGAAGCTTTCTTT. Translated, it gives CASSPRWGAVNTEAFF.

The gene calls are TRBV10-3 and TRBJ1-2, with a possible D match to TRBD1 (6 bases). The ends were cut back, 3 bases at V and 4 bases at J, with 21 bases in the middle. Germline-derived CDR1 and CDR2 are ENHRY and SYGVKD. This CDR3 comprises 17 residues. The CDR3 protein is CAISDVVGQPGLYGYTF. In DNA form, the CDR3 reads TGTGCCATCAGTGATGTCGTCGGACAGCCCGGGCTCTATGGCTACACCTTC.

CDR3 DNA: TGTGCCAGCAGTGAATTGGGCAGCAACACTGAAGCTTTCTTT. Translation: CASSELGSNTEAFF. The V gene is TRBV25-1, the J gene TRBJ1-1; D unclear. The V gene lost 1 base and the J gene lost 2 bases, with 8 bases spanning the gap. This CDR3 region has 14 residues. Germline V CDR1 and CDR2: MGHDK, SYGVNS.